This T cell receptor (beta chain) is from a study of blood T cells in healthy people across ages. Study details: Per two T cells, about one barcoded beta molecule was captured through template switching.

Through a sample-barcoded 5' primer and a J-beta primer mix, a second PCR was run for roughly 6 to 12 cycles. A template-switch adaptor containing 12 random nucleotides labeled each cDNA molecule. TCRdb re-derived calls from the 5' RACE reads in MiXCR, one entry per CDR3 protein. The sample holds about 650,000 distinct CDR3 sequences, roughly half seen once. CDR3 length equals 14 residues. The germline gives CDR1 SGHRS, CDR2 YFSETQ. Worth noting for this clonotype: A much larger clone lies one base from this, so it may be a read error.

The clonotype was recovered from a woman older than 75 in good health. The chain recombines TRBV5-1 with TRBJ2-5; 7 nucleotides agree with TRBD2. The sample was blood. In DNA, the CDR3 is TGCGTCAGCAGCTTGAGCGGGGACCAAGAGACCCAGTACTTC. Amino acid sequence: CVSSLSGDQETQYF.